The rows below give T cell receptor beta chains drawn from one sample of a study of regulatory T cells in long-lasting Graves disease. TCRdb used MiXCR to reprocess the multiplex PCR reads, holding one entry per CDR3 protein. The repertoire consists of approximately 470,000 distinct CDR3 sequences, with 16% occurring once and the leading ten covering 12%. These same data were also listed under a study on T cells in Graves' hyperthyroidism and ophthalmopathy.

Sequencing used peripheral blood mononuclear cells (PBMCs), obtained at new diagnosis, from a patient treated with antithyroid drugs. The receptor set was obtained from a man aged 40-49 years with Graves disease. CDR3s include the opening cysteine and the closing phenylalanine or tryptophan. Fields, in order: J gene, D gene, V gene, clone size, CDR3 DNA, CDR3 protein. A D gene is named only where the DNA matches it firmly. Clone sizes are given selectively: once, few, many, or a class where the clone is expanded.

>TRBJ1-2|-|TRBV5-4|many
TGTGCCAGCAGCAGGGACCCCGGGACGACACCTTATGGCTACACCTTC
CASSRDPGTTPYGYTF
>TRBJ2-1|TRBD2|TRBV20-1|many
TGCAGTGCTAGACAGACTAGCGAATACAATGAGCAGTTCTTC
CSARQTSEYNEQFF
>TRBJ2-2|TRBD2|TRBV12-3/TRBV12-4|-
TGTGCCAGCAGTTTCGACCGGGGGGACTACACCGGGGAGCTGTTTTTT
CASSFDRGDYTGELFF
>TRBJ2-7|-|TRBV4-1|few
TGCGCCAGCAGCCAAGGAGGCCCGTCAGACGAGCAGTACTTC
CASSQGGPSDEQYF
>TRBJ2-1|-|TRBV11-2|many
TGTGCCAGCAGCTTATACAGCCGCTACAATGAGCAGTTCTTC
CASSLYSRYNEQFF
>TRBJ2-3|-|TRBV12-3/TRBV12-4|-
TGTGCCAGCAGTTTTGCCTGGGTTAGCACAGATACGCAGTATTTT
CASSFAWVSTDTQYF
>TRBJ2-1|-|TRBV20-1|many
TGCAGTGCGGGGAGGGGGGGAGAGGCCAATGAGCAGTTCTTC
CSAGRGGEANEQFF
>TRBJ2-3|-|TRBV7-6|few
TGTGCCAGCAGCCCGCGGAGAGGCCCAGATACGCAGTATTTT
CASSPRRGPDTQYF
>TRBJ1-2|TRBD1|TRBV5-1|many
TGCGCCAGCAGCTCAGGGGACAGGGGAAATGGCTACACCTTC
CASSSGDRGNGYTF
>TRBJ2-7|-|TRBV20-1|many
TGCAGTGCTAGCGTACCGACCTACGAGCAGTACTTC
CSASVPTYEQYF
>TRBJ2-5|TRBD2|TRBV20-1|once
TGCAGTGCTAGTCGGGGGGGAGAGACCCAGTACTTC
CSASRGGETQYF
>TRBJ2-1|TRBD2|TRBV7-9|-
TGTGCCAGCAGCGTCGGGACTAGCGGGAGGGCCTGGGACAATGAGCAGTTCTTC
CASSVGTSGRAWDNEQFF
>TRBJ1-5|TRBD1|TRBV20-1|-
TGCAGTGCTGAGGACAGGGTCAAGGATAGCAATCAGCCCCAGCATTTT
CSAEDRVKDSNQPQHF
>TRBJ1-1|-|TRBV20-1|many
TGCAGTGTAGCTGAACTGAACACTGAAGCTTTCTTT
CSVAELNTEAFF
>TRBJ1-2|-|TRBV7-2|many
TGTGCCAGCAGCCCGGCCCGGGGGCGGGGGGGCTACACCTTC
CASSPARGRGGYTF
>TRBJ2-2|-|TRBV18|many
TGTGCCAGCTCCGCGTTATCCAGACGCGCGAACACCGGGGAGCTGTTTTTT
CASSALSRRANTGELFF
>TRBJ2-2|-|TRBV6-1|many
TGTGCCAGCACCAACTCTCGGACGGGAACTGGGGAGCTGTTTTTT
CASTNSRTGTGELFF
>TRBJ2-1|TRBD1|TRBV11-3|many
TGTGCCAGCAGCGGCCGGGACAGGCCCTCTCTCGGTGAGCAGTTCTTC
CASSGRDRPSLGEQFF
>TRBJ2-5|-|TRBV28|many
TGTGCCAGCAGTTTACCGACTATGGCTATACTTAACAAGTACCAAGAGACCCAGTACTTC
CASSLPTMAILNKYQETQYF
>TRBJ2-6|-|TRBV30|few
TGTGCCTGGAGTGGCAGGGTCGGGGCCAACGTCCTGACTTTC
CAWSGRVGANVLTF
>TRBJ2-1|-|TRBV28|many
TGTGCCAGCAGTTTAGAGACCCTACGGTTCTTC
CASSLETLRFF
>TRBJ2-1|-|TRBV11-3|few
TGTGCCAGCAGCTCGACTAGAAGTGAGCAGTTCTTC
CASSSTRSEQFF
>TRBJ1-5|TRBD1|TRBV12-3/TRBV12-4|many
TGTGCCAGCAGTGGACAGGGGGGCGGGAATCAGCCCCAGCATTTT
CASSGQGGGNQPQHF
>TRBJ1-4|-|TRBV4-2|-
TGTGCCAGCAGCCCCGGGGCAGGAGTGGGGGAAAAACTGTTTTTT
CASSPGAGVGEKLFF
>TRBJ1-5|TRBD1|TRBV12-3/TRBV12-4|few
TGTGCCAGCAGTTTAGAGTTGGGGGACAGAGACAATCAGCCCCAGCATTTT
CASSLELGDRDNQPQHF
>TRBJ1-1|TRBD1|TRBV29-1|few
TGCAGCGCCGAGGGACAGGTGGGCACTGAAGCTTTCTTT
CSAEGQVGTEAFF
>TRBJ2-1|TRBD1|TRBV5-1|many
TGCGCCAGCAGCTTACGGGGACAGGGGGTCGATGAGCAGTTCTTC
CASSLRGQGVDEQFF
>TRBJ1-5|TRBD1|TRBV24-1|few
TGTGCCACGAGTCCGGGACAGGGGGTCTATAGCAATCAGCCCCAGCATTTT
CATSPGQGVYSNQPQHF